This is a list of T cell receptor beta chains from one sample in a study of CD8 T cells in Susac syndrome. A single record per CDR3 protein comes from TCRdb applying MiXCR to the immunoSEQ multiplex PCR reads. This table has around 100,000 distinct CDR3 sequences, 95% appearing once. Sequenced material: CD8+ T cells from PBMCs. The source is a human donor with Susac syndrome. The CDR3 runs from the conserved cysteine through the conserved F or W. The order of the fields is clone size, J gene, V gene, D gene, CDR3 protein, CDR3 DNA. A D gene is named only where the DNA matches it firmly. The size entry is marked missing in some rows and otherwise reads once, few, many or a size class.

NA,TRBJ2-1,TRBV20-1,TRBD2,CSARLRASGSNEQFF,TGCAGTGCTAGGTTGCGGGCTAGCGGGAGTAATGAGCAGTTCTTC
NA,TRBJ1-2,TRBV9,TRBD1,CASSVGGTARGGYTF,TGTGCCAGCAGCGTAGGAGGGACAGCCAGGGGAGGCTACACCTTC
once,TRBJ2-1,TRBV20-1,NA,CSARTRSYNEQFF,TGCAGTGCTAGGACGAGGAGCTACAATGAGCAGTTCTTC
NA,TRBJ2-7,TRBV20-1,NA,CSASDPASSYEQYF,TGCAGTGCTAGTGATCCTGCGAGCTCCTACGAGCAGTACTTC
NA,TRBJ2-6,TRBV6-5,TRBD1,CASSWDRASGANVLTF,TGTGCCAGCAGTTGGGACAGGGCCTCTGGGGCCAACGTCCTGACTTTC
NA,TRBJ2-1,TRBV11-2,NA,CASSPHSNEQFF,TGTGCCAGCAGCCCCCACTCCAATGAGCAGTTCTTC
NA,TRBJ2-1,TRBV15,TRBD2,CATSSLAGGSYNEQFF,TGTGCCACCAGCAGTCTAGCGGGGGGCTCCTACAATGAGCAGTTCTTC
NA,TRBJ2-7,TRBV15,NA,CATSRDRGSAYEQYF,TGTGCCACCAGCAGAGATAGGGGGTCGGCCTACGAGCAGTACTTC
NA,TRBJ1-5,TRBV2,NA,CASSEAPRTYQPQHF,TGTGCCAGCAGTGAAGCGCCTCGGACATATCAGCCCCAGCATTTT
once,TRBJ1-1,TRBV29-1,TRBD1,CSVEARDRGLGAFF,TGCAGCGTTGAGGCCCGGGACAGGGGGCTAGGAGCTTTCTTT
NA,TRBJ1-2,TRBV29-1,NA,CSVTGTDYGYTF,TGCAGCGTTACCGGGACGGACTATGGCTACACCTTC
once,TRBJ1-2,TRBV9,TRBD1,CASSVQGQGARDGYTF,TGTGCCAGCAGCGTTCAGGGACAGGGGGCGCGTGATGGCTACACCTTC
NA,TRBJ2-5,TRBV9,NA,CASSVQEETQYF,TGTGCCAGCAGCGTACAGGAAGAGACCCAGTACTTC
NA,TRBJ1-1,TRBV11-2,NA,CASMEGLGTEAFF,TGTGCCAGCATGGAGGGGCTGGGCACTGAAGCTTTCTTT
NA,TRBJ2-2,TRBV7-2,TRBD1,CASSDTGGWTGELFF,TGTGCCAGCAGCGACACAGGGGGCTGGACCGGGGAGCTGTTTTTT
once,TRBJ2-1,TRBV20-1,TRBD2,CSARPGLVLRNEQFF,TGCAGTGCCAGGCCGGGACTAGTCCTCCGGAATGAGCAGTTCTTC
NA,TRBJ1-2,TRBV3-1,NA,CASSQSVESYGYTF,TGTGCCAGCAGCCAAAGCGTCGAATCCTATGGCTACACCTTC
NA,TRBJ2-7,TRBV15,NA,CATSSGPEGPYEQYF,TGTGCCACCAGCAGCGGGCCTGAGGGTCCCTACGAGCAGTACTTC
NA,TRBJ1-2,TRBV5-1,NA,CASNSRPGESYGYTF,TGCGCCAGCAACTCACGACCGGGCGAGAGCTATGGCTACACCTTC
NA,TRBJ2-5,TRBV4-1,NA,CASKREGYIETQYF,TGCGCCAGCAAGAGAGAAGGATATATAGAGACCCAGTACTTC
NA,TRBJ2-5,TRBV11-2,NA,CASSLIRGDQETQYF,TGTGCCAGCAGCTTAATTCGCGGAGATCAAGAGACCCAGTACTTC
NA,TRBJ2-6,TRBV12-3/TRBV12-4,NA,CASSAPRQANSGANVLTF,TGTGCCAGCAGTGCCCCCCGACAGGCAAACTCTGGGGCCAACGTCCTGACTTTC
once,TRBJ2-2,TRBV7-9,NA,CASTSDPGELFF,TGTGCCAGCACCTCGGACCCCGGGGAGCTGTTTTTT
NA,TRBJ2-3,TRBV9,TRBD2,CASSPDGSGRGTDTQYF,TGTGCCAGCAGCCCCGATGGGAGCGGGAGGGGAACAGATACGCAGTATTTT
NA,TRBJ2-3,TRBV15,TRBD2,CATSEEREGADTQYF,TGTGCCACCAGCGAAGAGCGGGAAGGGGCAGATACGCAGTATTTT
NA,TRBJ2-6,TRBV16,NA,CASSQGTSGSGANVLTF,TGTGCCAGCAGCCAAGGAACCTCGGGCTCTGGGGCCAACGTCCTGACTTTC
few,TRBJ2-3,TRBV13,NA,CARGNPTTNTQYF,TGTGCCAGAGGTAACCCGACAACGAATACGCAGTATTTT
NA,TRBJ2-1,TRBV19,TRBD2,CASSSLAGANEQFF,TGTGCCAGTAGTTCACTAGCGGGCGCGAATGAGCAGTTCTTC
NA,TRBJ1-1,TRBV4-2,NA,CASSSGLLTEAFF,TGTGCCAGCTCGTCGGGACTTCTCACTGAAGCTTTCTTT
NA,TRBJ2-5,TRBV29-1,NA,CSVEGRVAETQYF,TGCAGCGTTGAAGGGCGGGTGGCGGAGACCCAGTACTTC
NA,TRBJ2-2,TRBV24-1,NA,CATASGTGELFF,TGTGCCACCGCATCAGGGACCGGGGAGCTGTTTTTT
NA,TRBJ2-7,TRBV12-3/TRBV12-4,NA,CASRYSSYEQYF,TGTGCCAGCAGGTACAGCTCCTACGAGCAGTACTTC
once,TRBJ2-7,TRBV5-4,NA,CASSLDSSRQYF,TGTGCCAGCAGCTTGGATTCGTCGCGGCAGTACTTC
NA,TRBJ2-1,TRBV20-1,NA,CSASGQLYNEQFF,TGCAGTGCTAGCGGACAGTTGTACAATGAGCAGTTCTTC
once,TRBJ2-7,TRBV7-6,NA,CASSFNSGSYEQYF,TGTGCCAGCAGCTTTAACAGTGGCTCCTACGAGCAGTACTTC
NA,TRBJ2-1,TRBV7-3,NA,CASSPKGDFNEQFF,TGTGCCAGCAGCCCAAAGGGGGACTTCAATGAGCAGTTCTTC
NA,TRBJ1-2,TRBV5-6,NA,CASSLAETYGYTF,TGTGCCAGCAGCTTGGCAGAAACCTATGGCTACACCTTC
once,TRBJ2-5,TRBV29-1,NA,CSVAWGAEETQYF,TGCAGCGTCGCGTGGGGGGCGGAAGAGACCCAGTACTTC
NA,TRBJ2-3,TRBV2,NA,CAISQPNTQYF,TGTGCCATCAGTCAGCCTAATACGCAGTATTTT
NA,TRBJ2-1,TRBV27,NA,CASSLEGRGGHNEQFF,TGTGCCAGCAGTTTAGAGGGTCGAGGGGGGCACAATGAGCAGTTCTTC
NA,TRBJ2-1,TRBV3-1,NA,CASSRVGGDTKDPPRFNEQFF,TGTGCCAGCAGCCGCGTGGGTGGGGACACGAAAGACCCTCCCCGTTTCAATGAGCAGTTCTTC
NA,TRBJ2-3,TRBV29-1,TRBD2,CSVEDRIAGGPGAQYF,TGCAGCGTTGAAGATAGGATAGCGGGGGGGCCGGGGGCGCAGTATTTT
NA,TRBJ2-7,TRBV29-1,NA,CSVVLQGKQYF,TGCAGCGTAGTCCTCCAGGGGAAGCAGTACTTC
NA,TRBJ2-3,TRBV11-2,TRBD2,CASSKAGALDTQYF,TGTGCCAGCAGCAAAGCGGGGGCATTGGATACGCAGTATTTT
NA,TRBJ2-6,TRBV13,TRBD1,CASSLGAIDRESHSGANVLTF,TGTGCCAGCAGCTTAGGTGCGATTGACAGGGAGTCCCACTCTGGGGCCAACGTCCTGACTTTC
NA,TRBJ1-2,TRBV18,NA,CASSPSAEGSGYTF,TGTGCCAGCTCACCAAGCGCTGAGGGGTCGGGCTACACCTTC
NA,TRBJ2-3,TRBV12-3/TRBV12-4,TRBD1,CASSFFRDSHTDTQYF,TGTGCCAGCAGTTTCTTTCGGGACAGCCACACAGATACGCAGTATTTT
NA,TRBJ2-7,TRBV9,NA,CASSVGGGEQYF,TGTGCCAGCAGCGTAGGAGGGGGCGAGCAGTACTTC
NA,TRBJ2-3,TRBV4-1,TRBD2,CASMRLAGVFGTQYF,TGCGCCAGCATGCGCCTAGCGGGAGTATTTGGTACGCAGTATTTT
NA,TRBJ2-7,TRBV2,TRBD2,CASSVGGEQYF,TGTGCCAGCAGTGTGGGGGGGGAGCAGTACTTC
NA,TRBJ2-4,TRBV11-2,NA,CASSFSVMWYF,TGTGCCAGCAGCTTTTCGGTCATGTGGTACTTC
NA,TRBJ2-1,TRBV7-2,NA,CASSLVQGIYNEQFF,TGTGCCAGCAGCTTGGTTCAGGGGATATACAATGAGCAGTTCTTC
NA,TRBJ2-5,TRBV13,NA,CASSLGVAQETQYF,TGTGCCAGCAGCTTAGGAGTGGCCCAAGAGACCCAGTACTTC
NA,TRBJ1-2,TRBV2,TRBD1,CASAGTGGNGYTF,TGTGCCAGCGCCGGGACAGGGGGTAATGGCTACACCTTC
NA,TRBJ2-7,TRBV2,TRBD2,CASRLAGANYEQYF,TGTGCCAGCAGACTAGCGGGAGCGAACTACGAGCAGTACTTC
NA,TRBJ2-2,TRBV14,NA,CASSAISTGELFF,TGTGCCAGCTCGGCTATTAGCACCGGGGAGCTGTTTTTT